This T cell receptor beta chain was retrieved from a study of blood T cell repertoires in COVID-19. V lost 3 bases and J 5 bases, leaving 13 bases between the germline ends. Germline lookup yields CDR1 LNHDA and CDR2 SQIVND (reference sequence). The CDR3 totals 14 residues. Authors' methods: Reference gene primers were amplified, and this amplification served to estimate nucleated cell counts. Profiling relied on immunoSEQ multiplex PCR, and the TCRdb table lists in-frame clones only, not all of them. For V, J and clone size, that table is used; D and trimming come from the DNA. This sample has about 43,000 clones, with 86% found just once.

The source material was peripheral blood. The chain is built from TRBV19 and TRBJ1-1, with D possibly TRBD1 on 5 matching bases. The source of this sequence is a human donor in a cohort sampled during active COVID-19. The CDR3 DNA reads as TGTGCCAGTAGTATTCGGGGGATGGTTACTGAAGCTTTCTTT. Translating it yields CASSIRGMVTEAFF.